The subject of this entry is one T cell receptor (beta chain). The target of this receptor is not known. The record has no base qualities; no much larger clone is one base away. The data were taken from a study of T cell repertoires in ileal Crohn's disease (dated by TCRdb to the late 2010s). Some background on the complete study: The median duration of disease was about 7.3 years, and at the time of surgery approximately 33% of patients were active smokers. Endoscopic postoperative recurrence was defined by a Rutgeerts score above i0. The study ran alongside a multicentre cohort designed to identify predictors of early endoscopic recurrence after ileocolonic resection. A total of roughly 170 mucosal samples from approximately 57 patients were sequenced, collected from several sites on the surgical specimen and at postoperative endoscopy. M6 samples consisted of neoterminal ileum biopsies collected during postoperative colonoscopy. A prospective multicentre cohort supplied the roughly 57 Crohn's disease patients whose TCR repertoires were analysed. Postoperative therapy was given to about half of the patients, with thiopurines administered to about a dozen patients and anti-TNF agents administered to some 20 patients. All patients had surgery for a complication: stricturing disease in around 60% and penetrating disease in roughly 40%. Broad study findings and their caveats: More high-frequency clones were carried by sorted CD8 T cells than by CD4 T cells, suggesting that mucosal expansions were mainly CD8. Only a subgroup of patients, of unstated size, had their mucosal CD4 and CD8 T cells sorted and sequenced. Higher high-frequency clone percentages at surgery were associated with endoscopic recurrence; all patients with clonality above 26.8% (18/57) had recurrence. A significantly higher proportion of clonal expansions was observed in active smokers at surgery than in non-smokers (approximately 26% vs 20%, p=0.02). Postoperative endoscopy timing varied within the first year after surgery, with a median delay of about 7.3 months.

About 500 nanograms of biopsy DNA per sample were submitted for commercial TCRB immunosequencing. Adaptive Biotechnology amplified CDR3 regions from genomic DNA with a two-step multiplex PCR that controlled for amplification bias. The first PCR used primers for every V and J gene segment; the second PCR added barcodes and Illumina adapters. CDR3 libraries were sequenced on an Illumina instrument. The published analysis was carried out like this. Analysis combined the vendor-provided pipelines with custom analysis of raw data in R/Bioconductor under R version 3.3.0. Clonality, which ranges from 0 to 1, was calculated as the inverse of the normalised Shannon entropy across all productive clones. High-frequency clones were defined as the repertoire share of the top 100 clones, retaining only clones passing a 95% confidence test. Overlap between samples was measured with the Morisita-Horn index, while repertoire diversity was measured with the Simpson index. As stored in TCRdb, this immuneACCESS dataset retains in-frame rearrangements with V and J assigned. A fraction of the clones does not appear; measured against another copy, unresolved V genes explain less than half of the discrepancy, and the remainder lacks a known reason. V and J calls and clone size are copied from that table; D and trimming were computed from the DNA. In all, the sample holds about 13,000 clones, and around 80% of those were seen once. The ten largest clones add up to roughly 4.8% of the sample.

Reading the label with the study, this specimen's time point is: neoterminal ileum biopsy at postoperative endoscopy, about 6 months after surgery. To be eligible, patients had to be adults with ileal or ileocolonic Crohn's disease and an indication for ileocolonic resection. Whole ileal mucosal biopsies were stored frozen at -80°C before DNA extraction. Genomic DNA was isolated from frozen whole biopsies using a TRizol-based method, and the DNA was quantified with a NanoDrop 2000 spectrophotometer. The CDR3 starts with the cysteine, ends with the phenylalanine, and has 13 residues. Kept here is only the CDR3 DNA, which spans 39 bases and is read in frame from base 1. Compared with germline, V lacks 0 bases and J lacks 6 bases; bases without a gene match: 2. The germline V gene sets CDR1 to SGHVS and CDR2 to FQNEAQ.

The receptor comes from an adult with Crohn's disease. Sequenced input: ileal tissue. In this chain, TRBV7-8 is recombined with TRBJ2-7, and TRBD1 matches 7 of the central bases. CDR3 sequence: CASSLAGGLEQYF. The DNA sequence reads TGTGCCAGCAGCTTAGCAGGGGGCCTCGAGCAGTACTTC.